A selection of T cell receptor beta chains follows, all from one sample in a study of blood T cells in healthy people across ages. TCRdb re-derived calls from the 5' RACE reads in MiXCR, one entry per CDR3 protein. The table lists approximately 1.5 million distinct CDR3 sequences, 42% of them singletons. The source material was blood. The receptors derive from a woman aged 18 to 35 in good health. Each CDR3 is given with its conserved first and last residue. D genes are given only for firm matches. Not every row has a clone size; where given, it reads once, few, many or a size class.

>TRBJ2-1|TRBV7-9|TRBD2|few
CASSLAVGLAGGLTYNEQFF
TGTGCCAGCAGCTTAGCCGTCGGACTAGCGGGAGGCTTAACCTACAATGAGCAGTTCTTC
>TRBJ2-1|TRBV20-1|.|few
CSARRLAEQFF
TGCAGTGCTAGAAGGTTGGCTGAGCAGTTCTTC
>TRBJ2-7|TRBV29-1|.|few
CSVRTGTVTEQYF
TGCAGCGTCAGGACCGGGACGGTCACAGAGCAGTACTTC
>TRBJ2-3|TRBV5-1|.|.
CASSLAVAGPTDTQYF
TGCGCCAGCAGCTTGGCCGTTGCAGGGCCCACAGATACGCAGTATTTT
>TRBJ2-7|TRBV10-3|.|.
CAISPGTTNYEQYF
TGTGCCATCAGTCCCGGGACAACAAACTACGAGCAGTACTTC
>TRBJ2-1|TRBV7-2|.|few
CASSLVPGAGVYNEQFF
TGTGCCAGCAGCTTAGTGCCTGGCGCGGGTGTCTACAATGAGCAGTTCTTC
>TRBJ2-1|TRBV24-1|.|.
CATSDPHGGHNEQFF
TGTGCCACCAGTGACCCTCATGGGGGCCACAATGAGCAGTTCTTC
>TRBJ2-4|TRBV4-2|.|few
CASSQDTGGRAKNIQYF
TGTGCCAGCAGCCAAGATACTGGAGGGAGGGCCAAAAACATTCAGTACTTC
>TRBJ2-1|TRBV6-2/TRBV6-3|.|few
CASRHLTNEQFF
TGTGCCAGCAGACACCTGACCAATGAGCAGTTCTTC
>TRBJ2-7|TRBV28|TRBD1|.
CASNGDRVYEQYF
TGTGCCAGCAACGGGGACAGGGTCTACGAGCAGTACTTC